A single sample gave rise to the 27 T cell receptor beta chains below, sequenced in a study of identical twins. Each CDR3 protein gets one entry after TCRdb re-called the 5' RACE reads with MiXCR. The table has over 200,000 distinct CDR3 sequences, about 11% seen once. Sequencing was done on a sample of memory T cells sorted from blood. These receptors all stem from a man aged 45 to 65 in good health.

The chain couples TRBV29-1 to TRBJ2-2; D might be TRBD1 or TRBD2, each matching 5 bases. Germline V gene data show CDR1 as SQVTM and CDR2 as ANQGSEA. CDR3 length: 14 amino acids. V lost 5 bases, J lost 3 bases, and 13 bases lay in between. The CDR3 spells CSVTGPSDTGELFF. The CDR3 DNA sequence: TGCAGCGTTACGGGACCTAGTGACACCGGGGAGCTGTTTTTT.

This clonotype was counted many times. V and J are TRBV7-8 and TRBJ2-3, with D perhaps assigned TRBD1 or TRBD2 (6 bases each). The V and J ends lost 2 bases and 1 base respectively, with 19 bases between them. CDR1 SGHVS and CDR2 FQNEAQ come from the germline V gene. CDR3 length equals 18 residues. This chain's CDR3 is CASSLRVGGSRGTDTQYF. The CDR3 region has the DNA TGTGCCAGCAGCTTACGGGTGGGGGGCTCCAGGGGCACAGATACGCAGTATTTT.

This clonotype was detected ten times or more. The chain recombines TRBV24-1 with TRBJ2-5, with unresolved D. The germline V gene has CDR1 KGHDR and CDR2 SFDVKD. The ends were cut back, 0 bases at V and 14 bases at J, with 12 bases in the middle. The CDR3 extends over 12 amino acids. CDR3: CATSDLGQEFYF. The CDR3 nucleotides read TGTGCCACCAGTGATTTGGGGCAGGAGTTCTACTTC.

In this sample, this clonotype turned up many times. V usage is TRBV10-3 and J usage is TRBJ2-5; tentatively, D is TRBD1 (6 bases). The CDR3 has 14 residues. V was cut by 4 bases and J by 2 bases, with 11 bases left in between. Germline V gives CDR1 ENHRY, CDR2 SYGVKD. The CDR3 here is CAISGYGQQETQYF. In DNA, the CDR3 is TGTGCCATCAGTGGTTACGGACAGCAAGAGACCCAGTACTTC.

The V and J genes are TRBV19 and TRBJ2-3, with D perhaps assigned TRBD1 or TRBD2 (5 bases each). V was pared by 3 bases and J by 0 bases, with 10 bases between. The CDR3 runs 15 residues. From germline, CDR1 is LNHDA and CDR2 SQIVND (reference sequence). The chain's CDR3 is CASSMRGTSTDTQYF. In DNA form, the CDR3 reads TGTGCCAGTAGTATGAGGGGCACTAGCACAGATACGCAGTATTTT.

The chain links TRBV20-1 to TRBJ1-2; D perhaps matches TRBD1 (6 bases). Germline CDR1 DFQATT, CDR2 SNEGSKA (reference sequence). The CDR3 runs to 11 residues. V lost 5 bases, J lost 8 bases, and 12 bases lay in between. As DNA, the CDR3 is TGCAGTGCTGGTACCGACAGGGGCTACACCTTC. Residues: CSAGTDRGYTF.

This clonotype was observed at least ten times. The chain has TRBV5-5 and TRBJ2-1; possibly TRBD2 for D (6 bases). There are 15 residues in the CDR3. Trimming stripped 9 bases from V and 6 bases from J, with 22 bases between. Germline assignment: CDR1 SGHKS and CDR2 YYEKEE (reference sequence). The CDR3 loop is CATGGELDRLNEQFF. CDR3 sequence (DNA): TGTGCCACTGGAGGGGAGCTTGACAGACTCAATGAGCAGTTCTTC.

In its sample, this clonotype was seen many times. The V gene is TRBV5-1, the J gene TRBJ2-7; the D gene could be TRBD1 or TRBD2 (5 bases each). The CDR3 totals 17 residues. Per germline, CDR1 SGHRS and CDR2 YFSETQ. V was pared by 0 bases and J by 3 bases, with 19 bases between. The CDR3 reads CASSLGRGRQNNYEQYF. The CDR3 DNA reads TGCGCCAGCAGCTTGGGGAGAGGGCGACAGAACAACTACGAGCAGTACTTC.

Ten or more counts support this clonotype. This chain joins TRBV7-2 and TRBJ1-2, with 7 bases aligning to TRBD1. The CDR3 is made up of 15 amino acids. Losses at the gene ends were 5 bases for V and 0 bases for J; bases not matched to a gene: 6. Germline CDR1 and CDR2: SGHTA and FQGNSA. CDR3: CASSQGQSPNYGYTF. The CDR3 coding sequence is TGTGCCAGCAGCCAGGGACAGAGTCCTAACTATGGCTACACCTTC.

This clonotype has at least ten counts. The chain employs TRBV24-1 and TRBJ2-7; D call uncertain. Germline V gene sequence: CDR1 KGHDR, CDR2 SFDVKD. This CDR3 spans 11 amino acids. V was clipped by 3 bases and J by 3 bases, with 2 bases between them. CDR3: CATSDLYEQYF. The CDR3 DNA follows: TGTGCCACCAGTGATCTCTACGAGCAGTACTTC.

At least ten counts were recorded for this clonotype. This sequence joins TRBV12-3 or TRBV12-4 and TRBJ1-1; a weak D match, TRBD1 (5 bases). V shed 4 bases and J shed 4 bases, with 16 bases lying between them. This CDR3 is built from 15 residues. This CDR3 is CASSSGGGGGTEAFF. Here the CDR3 DNA reads TGTGCCAGCAGTTCGGGCGGGGGGGGTGGCACTGAAGCTTTCTTT.

This clonotype was seen ten or more times. This sequence joins TRBV28 and TRBJ1-6; D unresolved. The CDR3 has 13 amino acids. Deletions cut 4 bases from V and 8 bases from J, with 9 bases between. From germline, CDR1 is MDHEN and CDR2 SYDVKM. CDR3 protein: CASSSPRDSPLHF. The CDR3 DNA is TGTGCCAGCAGTTCCCCCCGGGATTCACCCCTCCACTTT.

This clonotype was picked up many times. The gene calls are TRBV19 and TRBJ2-5; D remains unclear. V lost 8 bases to trimming and J lost 1 base, with 14 bases between them. In germline, CDR1 is LNHDA, CDR2 SQIVND (reference sequence). The length of the CDR3 is 14 residues. CDR3 loop: CASAPGSLQETQYF. The CDR3 DNA reads as TGTGCCAGTGCCCCCGGGTCACTCCAAGAGACCCAGTACTTC.

This chain joins TRBV6-1 and TRBJ2-7, with D unclear. V lost 10 bases, J lost 0 bases, and 16 bases lay in between. In germline, CDR1 is MNHNS, CDR2 SASEGT. This CDR3 has 14 amino acids. CDR3 loop: CATLLIRSSYEQYF. DNA of the CDR3: TGTGCCACCCTGCTGATCCGGTCCTCCTACGAGCAGTACTTC.

This clonotype was observed at least ten times. The J gene is TRBJ2-3, the V gene TRBV5-1; perhaps TRBD2 as D (6 bases). The germline gives CDR1 SGHRS, CDR2 YFSETQ. CDR3 length: 15 amino acids. The germline V and J ends were trimmed by 0 bases and 6 bases, with 14 bases remaining between them. The CDR3: CASSLDATRSDTQYF. DNA for the CDR3: TGCGCCAGCAGCTTGGATGCGACTAGGTCGGATACGCAGTATTTT.

This clonotype appeared a few times. The chain links TRBV28 to TRBJ2-1; 12 nucleotides match TRBD1. The junction had 17 bases not matched to a gene; V was cut back by 7 bases and J by 10 bases. CDR1 MDHEN and CDR2 SYDVKM come from the germline V gene. This CDR3 has 17 amino acids. In DNA, the CDR3 is TGTGCCAGCACCTCAGGGTGGGACAGGGGGCGGTCAGACGAGCAGTTCTTC. The encoded protein is CASTSGWDRGRSDEQFF.

The gene calls are TRBV12-3 or TRBV12-4 and TRBJ2-3; tentatively, D is TRBD1 or TRBD2 (6 bases each). This CDR3 region has 15 residues. V was shortened by 2 bases and J by 5 bases, with 14 bases between the two germline ends. The CDR3, as DNA: TGTGCCAGCAGTTTAAGGATGGGGGGCGGAGATACGCAGTATTTT. It specifies CASSLRMGGGDTQYF.

The chain links TRBV7-2 to TRBJ2-1, with D possibly being TRBD1 or TRBD2 (5 bases each). The ends were cut back, 5 bases at V and 9 bases at J, with 14 bases in the middle. CDR3 size: 13 residues. Germline V CDR1 and CDR2: SGHTA, FQGNSA. The CDR3 loop is CASSPRGAGEQFF. In DNA form, the CDR3 reads TGTGCCAGCAGCCCGAGAGGGGCAGGTGAGCAGTTCTTC.

The CDR3 DNA is TGCGCCAGCAGCCGATCAGGGGGACTGAATTCACCCCTCCACTTT. It is translated as CASSRSGGLNSPLHF. V and J are TRBV4-3 and TRBJ1-6, with TRBD1 matching over 7 bases. After removal of 4 bases from V and 7 bases from J, the junction contained 7 bases not matched to a gene. The CDR3 sequence is 15 residues long. CDR1 and CDR2 from the germline V gene are LGHNA and YSLEER.

This clonotype came up many times. The chain joins TRBV12-3 or TRBV12-4 to TRBJ1-3; no clear D gene. This CDR3 contains 15 residues. The ends were cut back, 5 bases at V and 8 bases at J, with 19 bases in the middle. In DNA, the CDR3 is TGTGCCAGCAGTCCCGGACGGAGCCCGAGGGACACCATATATTTT. Amino acid sequence: CASSPGRSPRDTIYF.

V is TRBV9 and J is TRBJ2-3, with D possibly matching TRBD2 (7 bases). Per the germline V gene, CDR1 is SGDLS and CDR2 is YYNGEE. The CDR3 is 15 amino acids. Trimming took off 4 bases at V and 4 bases at J, with 16 bases between the two ends. This chain's CDR3 is CASSSPGGGADTQYF. CDR3 DNA sequence: TGTGCCAGCAGCTCCCCCGGAGGGGGGGCAGATACGCAGTATTTT.

The table lists this clonotype with a few counts. The chain employs TRBV2 and TRBJ1-5, with D unclear. Germline CDR1 is SNHLY and CDR2 is FYNNEI. The CDR3 has 14 amino acids. Deletions cut 1 base from V and 5 bases from J, with 9 bases between. CDR3 region: CASSEGLRDQPQHF. CDR3 nucleotide sequence: TGTGCCAGCAGTGAAGGACTGCGGGATCAGCCCCAGCATTTT. Together with reference TRBV2 and TRBJ1-5, the CDR3 gives the full variable domain: EPEVTQTPSHQVTQMGQEVILRCVPISNHLYFYWYRQILGQKVEFLVSFYNNEISEKSEIFDDQFSVERPDGSNFTLKIRSTKLEDSAMYFCASSEGLRDQPQHFGDGTRLSIL.

The sample holds a few counts of this clonotype. The V and J genes are TRBV6-2 or TRBV6-3 and TRBJ2-1, with a weak D call TRBD1 (6 bases). Germline loops: CDR1 MNHEY, CDR2 SVGEGT. The V gene lost 4 bases and the J gene lost 4 bases, with 17 bases spanning the gap. This CDR3 has 16 residues. The CDR3 is CASSSIQGRGYNEQFF. The CDR3 bases are TGTGCCAGCAGTTCTATACAGGGAAGGGGATACAATGAGCAGTTCTTC.

The CDR3 region is CASSLQDSNEKLFF. CDR3 coding DNA: TGTGCCAGCAGCTTGCAGGACTCTAATGAAAAACTGTTTTTT. This chain uses TRBV5-5 with TRBJ1-4; no clear D. Trimming stripped 1 base from V and 3 bases from J, with 7 bases between. Germline-derived CDR1 and CDR2 are SGHKS and YYEKEE (reference sequence). This CDR3 comprises 14 residues.

This clonotype was counted ten times or more. V and J are TRBV4-3 and TRBJ1-1; TRBD1 might be the D (5 bases). The V end was cut by 4 bases, the J end by 4 bases, with 16 bases between. Germline-derived CDR1 and CDR2 are LGHNA and YSLEER. The CDR3 loop spans 15 amino acids. As DNA, the CDR3 is TGCGCCAGCAGCCTCTCCCGGAGGGGAAGCACTGAAGCTTTCTTT. It is translated as CASSLSRRGSTEAFF.

This rearrangement joins TRBV6-4 to TRBJ2-5, with D tentatively TRBD1 (5 bases). V was pared by 3 bases and J by 4 bases, with 15 bases between. Germline CDR1 and CDR2: MRHNA and SNTAGT. The CDR3 covers 15 residues. The CDR3 sequence: CASSEGAGPRETQYF. The CDR3 nucleotides read TGTGCCAGCAGTGAAGGGGCAGGCCCACGAGAGACCCAGTACTTC.

The sample holds a few counts of this clonotype. This rearrangement joins TRBV4-2 to TRBJ2-7; D ambiguous. Germline lookup yields CDR1 LGHNA and CDR2 YNFKEQ. Trimming took 2 bases from V and 9 from J, leaving 20 bases between them. The CDR3 has 15 amino acids. The CDR3 here is CASSQPHREPGVQYF. CDR3 in DNA: TGTGCCAGCAGCCAACCGCACCGCGAGCCTGGGGTGCAGTACTTC.